This paragraph reports one T cell receptor beta chain. This sample is drawn from a study of CD8 T cells in Susac syndrome. Random hexamers served to reverse transcribe roughly 0.5 to 1 ug RNA. The TCR beta CDR3 was amplified by immunoSEQ multiplex PCR across 54 Vbeta, 13 Jbeta. TCRdb reprocessed the immunoSEQ multiplex PCR reads with MiXCR, giving one entry per CDR3 protein. This table holds 150,000 to 200,000 distinct CDR3 sequences, roughly 92% found once. Deletions cut 10 bases from V and 4 bases from J, with 14 bases between. The CDR3 extends over 14 amino acids. The germline V gene encodes CDR1 LNHDA and CDR2 SQIVND (reference sequence).

The chain has TRBV19 and TRBJ2-6; a possible D gene is TRBD1 (5 bases). Sequencing was done on a sample of CD4+ T cells from PBMCs. This receptor was obtained from a human donor in good health. The CDR3 DNA follows: TGTGCCACCTCCGACAGCTCCGGGGCCAACGTCCTGACTTTC. Translation gives CATSDSSGANVLTF. The whole variable domain, remainder taken from reference TRBV19 and TRBJ2-6, is DGGITQSPKYLFRKEGQNVTLSCEQNLNHDAMYWYRQDPGQGLRLIYYSQIVNDFQKGDIAEGYSVSREKKESFPLTVTSAQKNPTAFYLCATSDSSGANVLTFGAGSRLTVL.